One sample yielded the 9 T cell receptor beta chains listed below, sequenced in a study of Tregs in tolerant kidney transplant recipients. The data were produced by immunoSEQ multiplex PCR, yet TCRdb's version contains in-frame clones alone and is incomplete. This table has about 56,000 clones, 80% to 90% appearing once. What was sequenced was CD4+ T cells from blood. The receptors shown here come from a human donor in good health.

The chain employs TRBV7-6 and TRBJ2-2; D gene unclear. There are 15 residues in the CDR3. Trimming removed 2 bases at V and 0 bases at J, with 7 bases between. CDR1 is SGHVS, CDR2 FNYEAQ, per germline. The CDR3 spells CASSLLFPNTGELFF. The CDR3 region has the DNA TGTGCCAGCAGCTTATTGTTTCCGAACACCGGGGAGCTGTTTTTT.

The chain joins TRBV4-3 to TRBJ2-7; D is ambiguous. The germline V gene encodes CDR1 LGHNA and CDR2 YSLEER. This CDR3 contains 11 residues. Trimming left V 1 base short and J 8 bases short, with 6 bases between. CDR3 nucleotide sequence: TGCGCCAGCAGCCAAGTGGGCAAGCAGTACTTC. Protein sequence: CASSQVGKQYF.

The rearrangement joins TRBV5-5 to TRBJ1-1, with unresolved D. CDR1 is SGHKS, CDR2 YYEKEE, per germline (reference sequence). This CDR3 contains 15 residues. The V gene lost 0 bases and the J gene lost 9 bases, with 18 bases spanning the gap. The CDR3: CASSLDGPYIRQAFF. The CDR3, as DNA: TGTGCCAGCAGCTTGGACGGACCATATATCAGGCAAGCTTTCTTT.

J is TRBJ2-7 and V is TRBV12-2; the table's D call, TRBD1, was not checked against the DNA. TRBV12-2 is given as a pseudogene. The CDR3 is made up of 17 amino acids. Here the CDR3 DNA reads TGTGCAAGTCGCTCAACGGCAGGGAATTCGGCTCACTACGAGCAGTACTTC. It specifies CASRSTAGNSAHYEQYF.

The chain uses TRBV2 and TRBJ2-5, with no clear D. Germline CDR1 and CDR2: SNHLY and FYNNEI. This CDR3 contains 11 residues. V was pared by 1 base and J by 5 bases, with 2 bases between. CDR3 region: CASSEVETQYF. CDR3 sequence (DNA): TGTGCCAGCAGTGAAGTGGAGACCCAGTACTTC.

The V call is TRBV19, the J call TRBJ2-4; TRBD1 or TRBD2 may be the D gene (5 bases each). Looked up from germline, CDR1 is LNHDA and CDR2 is SQIVND (reference sequence). V lost 7 bases to trimming and J lost 0 bases, with 16 bases between them. The CDR3 spans 16 residues. CDR3 nucleotides: TGTGCCAGTACCTCGGGGCAGGGACGAGCCAAAAACATTCAGTACTTC. Its protein is CASTSGQGRAKNIQYF.

The chain employs TRBV5-1 and TRBJ2-5; 8 bases line up with TRBD2. After removal of 0 bases from V and 2 bases from J, the junction contained 3 bases not matched to a gene. From germline, CDR1 is SGHRS and CDR2 YFSETQ. The CDR3 spans 15 residues. The CDR3 region is CASSLVGLAQETQYF. Here the CDR3 DNA reads TGCGCCAGCAGCTTGGTAGGACTAGCTCAAGAGACCCAGTACTTC.

The chain joins TRBV4-1 to TRBJ2-3; D gene unclear. The CDR3 is 14 amino acids. Trimming took 4 bases from V and 3 from J, leaving 11 bases between them. Germline-derived CDR1 and CDR2 are MGHRA and YSYEKL. CDR3 sequence reads: CASSPPVGTDTQYF. The DNA for the CDR3 is TGCGCCAGCAGCCCTCCCGTAGGGACAGATACGCAGTATTTT.

The chain links TRBV7-2 to TRBJ2-2; unclear D gene. Germline V gives CDR1 SGHTA, CDR2 FQGNSA. V gave up 6 bases and J gave up 0 bases, with 5 bases separating them. There are 13 residues in the CDR3. CDR3 region: CASRHANTGELFF. The CDR3 DNA sequence: TGTGCCAGCAGACACGCGAACACCGGGGAGCTGTTTTTT.